These 9 T cell receptor beta chains came from one sample sequenced in a study of cytomegalovirus exposure and HLA in healthy donors. The study ran its PCR with 60 Vbeta and 13 Jbeta primers. Libraries were prepared by immunoSEQ multiplex PCR; TCRdb keeps only in-frame clonotypes and omits some of them. This table has 160,000 or so clones, around 77% appearing once. Sample: PBMCs. Receptors were obtained from a man aged 30 to 45 in good health and CMV-seropositive.

V gene TRBV7-2 combines with J gene TRBJ2-2; D may be TRBD2 (5 bases). Deletions cut 1 base from V and 2 bases from J, with 8 bases between. The CDR3 runs to 15 residues. Germline V CDR1 and CDR2: SGHTA, FQGNSA. In DNA form, the CDR3 reads TGTGCCAGCAGCTTAGACGGGATAAACACCGGGGAGCTGTTTTTT. Translating it yields CASSLDGINTGELFF.

The chain carries TRBV9 and TRBJ2-7; TRBD2 agrees at 11 bases. Germline V CDR1 and CDR2: SGDLS, YYNGEE. V lost 3 bases and J lost 5; bases outside the gene matches: 7. The CDR3 consists of 15 residues. CDR3 coding DNA: TGTGCCAGCAGCGAGGGGACTAGCGGTAGAAACGAGCAGTACTTC. Residues: CASSEGTSGRNEQYF. Based on the CDR3 plus reference TRBV9 and TRBJ2-7, the full variable domain is DSGVTQTPKHLITATGQRVTLRCSPRSGDLSVYWYQQSLDQGLQFLIQYYNGEERAKGNILERFSAQQFPDLHSELNLSSLELGDSALYFCASSEGTSGRNEQYFGPGTRLTVT.

V and J are TRBV4-1 and TRBJ2-1, with a possible D match to TRBD1 (6 bases). Trimming took off 3 bases at V and 10 bases at J, with 13 bases between the two ends. CDR3 length equals 13 residues. The germline gives CDR1 MGHRA, CDR2 YSYEKL. The CDR3 region is CASSHPRGNEQFF. Here the CDR3 DNA reads TGCGCCAGCAGCCATCCCAGGGGAAACGAGCAGTTCTTC.

The sample holds a few counts of this clone. This chain joins TRBV2 and TRBJ1-2; 9 bases map to TRBD1. The trim removed 7 bases at V and 4 bases at J, leaving 10 bases unmatched. This CDR3 has 15 residues. Germline CDR1 reads SNHLY; CDR2 reads FYNNEI. CDR3 loop: CASIPPSGQGYGYTF. The CDR3 region has the DNA TGTGCCAGCATCCCCCCCTCGGGACAGGGCTATGGCTACACCTTC.

The chain joins TRBV10-3 to TRBJ2-3, with D possibly being TRBD2 (7 bases). V lost 6 bases to trimming and J lost 6 bases, with 16 bases between them. Germline V gives CDR1 ENHRY, CDR2 SYGVKD. The CDR3 sequence is 14 residues long. Here the CDR3 DNA reads TGTGCCATCAGGGAGGGGGGGGGCGGCGATACGCAGTATTTT. Translation gives CAIREGGGGDTQYF.

The V call is TRBV11-2, the J call TRBJ2-7; 7 bases align to TRBD1. There are 16 residues in the CDR3. Losses at the gene ends were 5 bases for V and 2 bases for J; bases not matched to a gene: 12. Germline lookup yields CDR1 SGHAT and CDR2 FQNNGV. CDR3 in amino acids: CASSQTWQGETYEQYF. For the CDR3, the DNA is TGTGCCAGCAGCCAAACGTGGCAGGGGGAAACCTACGAGCAGTACTTC.

V and J are TRBV6-5 and TRBJ2-5, with 12 positions matching TRBD2. V dropped 6 bases and J dropped 3; count of bases not matched to a gene: 5. Germline CDR1 is MNHEY and CDR2 is SVGAGI. The CDR3 contains 15 residues. CDR3 loop: CASRLAGGPEETQYF. CDR3 coding DNA: TGTGCCAGCAGACTAGCGGGGGGCCCAGAAGAGACCCAGTACTTC.

J is TRBJ2-7 and V is TRBV11-3, with D possibly matching TRBD2 (6 bases). CDR3 size: 15 residues. Trimming removed 3 bases at V and 2 bases at J, with 14 bases between. CDR1 and CDR2 from the germline V gene are SGHNT and YENEEA. The CDR3 region is CASSLDAGPAYEQYF. CDR3 coding DNA: TGTGCCAGCAGCTTGGATGCGGGGCCGGCCTACGAGCAGTACTTC.

The chain has TRBV4-1 and TRBJ1-5; possibly TRBD1 for D (5 bases). Germline V lookup: CDR1 MGHRA, CDR2 YSYEKL. V lost 1 base to trimming and J lost 10 bases, with 14 bases between them. The CDR3 is 14 residues long. CDR3 nucleotides: TGCGCCAGCAGCCAAGGACTAGGGGCGGGACCCCAGCATTTT. The encoded protein is CASSQGLGAGPQHF.